This T cell receptor (beta chain) was observed in a study of T cell repertoires and Cas9 in healthy adults. Overall study: CD4 and CD8 compartments: SpCas9-reactive T cells profiled for potency, cytotoxicity, lineage. Study-level points and caveats: SpCas9-reactive effector T cells were reportedly restrained in vitro by SpCas9-reactive regulatory T cells.

Measured with immunoSEQ multiplex PCR; TCRdb has only the in-frame clones, and not every one. The top ten clones hold around 2.1% of a sample with more than 13,000 clones, about nine tenths of them seen once. Concerning this clone itself: Antigen specificity is unknown.

The sample was Tregs (CD4+, CD25+, CD127-, CD137-, CD154-) from PBMCs; culture status not recorded. This TCR was recovered from a human donor in good health.

The DNA of the CDR3 is TGTGCCAGCAGTTACGGCGACATAGACACCGGGGAGCTGTTTTTT. Protein sequence: CASSYGDIDTGELFF. V gene TRBV6-6 combines with J gene TRBJ2-2, with no clear D. The germline V gene has CDR1 MNHNY and CDR2 SVGAGI (reference sequence). This CDR3 is built from 15 residues. The V end lost 2 bases, the J end lost 3 bases, and 10 bases lay between the germline ends.